Each of the 22 T cell receptor beta chains below was sequenced from the same sample in a study of CD8+CD57+ T cells in acquired aplastic anemia. Those patients picked for sequencing had displayed CD8+CD57+ cell expansion on flow cytometry. Profiles of TCR beta VDJ and CDR3 were generated from a genomic DNA template. TCRdb re-called the reads with MiXCR, one entry per CDR3 protein. Of roughly 220,000 distinct CDR3 sequences in the sample, 55% to 65% were seen once. The sequenced sample consisted of sorted CD4+, CD8+, or CD8+CD57+ T cells (not recorded which) from PBMCs. These receptors all come from a human donor with aplastic anemia.

The chain is built from TRBV5-5 and TRBJ2-3; D could derive from TRBD1 or TRBD2 (6 bases each). The CDR3 sequence is 12 residues long. V lost 5 bases and J lost 4, with 8 bases in between. Germline V lookup: CDR1 SGHKS, CDR2 YYEKEE (reference sequence). The CDR3 DNA sequence: TGTGCCAGCAGACGGGGGCCAGATACGCAGTATTTT. The encoded protein is CASRRGPDTQYF.

This chain connects TRBV20-1 to TRBJ1-1; no clear D. Germline lookup yields CDR1 DFQATT and CDR2 SNEGSKA (reference sequence). This CDR3 has 12 amino acids. The V gene lost 5 bases and the J gene lost 2 bases, with 9 bases spanning the gap. The CDR3: CSARHQNTEAFF. The CDR3 coding sequence is TGCAGTGCTCGACACCAAAACACTGAAGCTTTCTTT.

This clonotype has a count of ten or more. The chain uses TRBV5-6 and TRBJ2-3; a weak D match, TRBD2 (5 bases). CDR3 length: 15 amino acids. The V end was cut by 3 bases, the J end by 11 bases, with 22 bases between. Per germline, CDR1 SGHDT and CDR2 YYEEEE. CDR3 residues: CASSSERTLYNEQYF. The CDR3, as DNA: TGTGCCAGCAGCTCCGAGCGGACCCTATACAATGAGCAGTATTTT.

A note on this clonotype: At one end, the junction sequence differs from germline, possibly due to a read error. The chain has TRBV29-1 and TRBJ2-3, with D perhaps given as TRBD1 or TRBD2 (6 bases each). Germline values: CDR1 SQVTM, CDR2 ANQGSEA. This CDR3 is built from 8 residues. This CDR3 reads CSVDLGGF. The CDR3 bases are TGCAGCGTTGACCTAGGGGGGTTT.

Regarding this clonotype: The final CDR3 position lacks the conserved phenylalanine or tryptophan, pointing to a likely read error. The limits of the CDR3 on the DNA are not certain, so only TCRdb's listed CDR3 is given. CDR3 region: CASSLETSGAQRDERFL. The V gene is TRBV7-6, the J gene TRBJ2-1; TRBD2 is taken as the D call from the table, unchecked against the DNA. The CDR3 numbers 17 amino acids, ends counted. The germline gives CDR1 SGHVS, CDR2 FNYEAQ.

The chain employs TRBV7-9 and TRBJ1-5; D uncertain. CDR3 length: 12 residues. In germline, CDR1 is SEHNR, CDR2 FQNEAQ (reference sequence). The V end was cut by 6 bases, the J end by 9 bases, with 12 bases between. The CDR3, as DNA: TGTGCCAGCAGTTTGGAGGGCTCGCCCCAGCATTTT. Translation: CASSLEGSPQHF.

The rearrangement links TRBV29-1 to TRBJ1-4; possibly TRBD1 for D (6 bases). The CDR3 is made up of 14 amino acids. The V end was cut by 4 bases, the J end by 7 bases, with 16 bases between. CDR1 is SQVTM, CDR2 ANQGSEA, per germline. In DNA form, the CDR3 reads TGCAGCGTTGCACTACAGGGTGTAGGTGAAAAACTGTTTTTT. This sequence encodes CSVALQGVGEKLFF.

This clonotype was seen a handful of times. This chain joins TRBV7-9 and TRBJ2-1; TRBD2 is a possible D gene (6 bases). V shed 5 bases and J shed 7 bases, with 15 bases lying between them. The CDR3 consists of 14 residues. Germline CDR1 SEHNR, CDR2 FQNEAQ (reference sequence). CDR3: CASSQWGEPNEQFF. CDR3 coding DNA: TGTGCCAGCAGCCAGTGGGGGGAACCAAATGAGCAGTTCTTC.

This clonotype has ten or more counts. The V call is TRBV6-4, the J call TRBJ2-1; D might be TRBD2 (5 bases). CDR1 is MRHNA and CDR2 is SNTAGT in the germline V gene. V was cut by 0 bases and J by 0 bases, with 6 bases left in between. The CDR3 has 15 amino acids. The CDR3 is CASSDSAGSYNEQFF. In DNA, the CDR3 is TGTGCCAGCAGTGACTCGGCGGGCTCCTACAATGAGCAGTTCTTC.

This clonotype has only a few counts. V is TRBV20-1 and J is TRBJ2-1; TRBD2 agrees at 11 bases. The CDR3 is 15 amino acids. Trimming took 6 bases from V and 6 from J; bases not matched to a gene: 10. Per the germline V gene, CDR1 is DFQATT and CDR2 is SNEGSKA (reference sequence). Here the CDR3 reads CSAPNSGRAGNEQFF. The CDR3 nucleotides read TGCAGTGCCCCCAATAGCGGGAGGGCCGGCAATGAGCAGTTCTTC.

This chain joins TRBV4-1 and TRBJ2-7; D not certain. V was shortened by 5 bases and J by 3 bases, with 11 bases between the two germline ends. The germline V gene encodes CDR1 MGHRA and CDR2 YSYEKL. This CDR3 contains 13 residues. Here the CDR3 reads CASSVATDYEQYF. The CDR3 DNA follows: TGCGCCAGCAGCGTAGCAACGGACTACGAGCAGTACTTC.

This rearrangement joins TRBV7-9 to TRBJ2-7, with a tentative D call TRBD1 (6 bases). This CDR3 contains 17 residues. The germline V and J ends were trimmed by 5 bases and 6 bases, with 26 bases remaining between them. Looked up from germline, CDR1 is SEHNR and CDR2 is FQNEAQ (reference sequence). DNA of the CDR3: TGTGCCAGCAGCCTTGCGGAGGACAGTGGGGGTATCGGCGAGCAGTACTTC. As protein: CASSLAEDSGGIGEQYF.

The chain recombines TRBV2 with TRBJ2-7; 7 nucleotides match TRBD1. This CDR3 has 13 residues. Germline V gene sequence: CDR1 SNHLY, CDR2 FYNNEI. V lost 10 bases and J lost 1; bases outside the gene matches: 7. The CDR3 region has the DNA TGTGCCACCAAGTACAGGGGTTCCTACGAGCAGTACTTC. This translates into CATKYRGSYEQYF.

The chain uses TRBV7-6 and TRBJ2-1; D is uncertain. Germline values: CDR1 SGHVS, CDR2 FNYEAQ. The V gene lost 6 bases and the J gene lost 7 bases, with 7 bases spanning the gap. The CDR3 extends over 11 amino acids. In DNA form, the CDR3 reads TGTGCCAGCAGGGGGTGGAATGAGCAGTTCTTC. Translated: CASRGWNEQFF.

The table lists this clonotype with a few counts. The chain carries TRBV7-9 and TRBJ2-1; no clear D. Per germline, CDR1 SEHNR and CDR2 FQNEAQ (reference sequence). CDR3 size: 12 residues. Trimming left V 1 base short and J 13 bases short, with 11 bases between. The CDR3 protein is CASSLGATLQFF. CDR3 coding DNA: TGTGCCAGCAGCTTAGGCGCCACGCTTCAGTTCTTC. Drawing the rest from reference TRBV7-9 and TRBJ2-1, the complete variable domain is DTGVSQNPRHKITKRGQNVTFRCDPISEHNRLYWYRQTLGQGPEFLTYFQNEAQLEKSRLLSDRFSAERPKGSFSTLEIQRTEQGDSAMYLCASSLGATLQFFGPGTRLTVL.

This chain joins TRBV7-3 and TRBJ2-1; D is uncertain. The CDR3 covers 15 residues. CDR1 and CDR2 from the germline V gene are SGHTA and FQGTGA. Trimming removed 6 bases at V and 0 bases at J, with 12 bases between. The CDR3 reads CASRSTASSYNEQFF. CDR3 sequence (DNA): TGTGCCAGCAGGTCCACAGCGAGCTCCTACAATGAGCAGTTCTTC.

The V and J genes are TRBV20-1 and TRBJ2-1, with 8 bases that match TRBD2. CDR1 is DFQATT and CDR2 is SNEGSKA in the germline V gene (reference sequence). The trim removed 1 base at V and 9 bases at J, leaving 11 bases unmatched. The CDR3 length is 15 residues. The CDR3 region has the DNA TGCAGTGCTAGAGGACCGGGAGGGCCGGGTAGTGAGCAGTTCTTC. Amino acid sequence: CSARGPGGPGSEQFF.

DNA of the CDR3: TGTGCCAGCAGCCAAGCGGCGAACACCGGGGAGCTGTTTTTT. It yields the protein CASSQAANTGELFF. This sequence joins TRBV7-9 and TRBJ2-2, with D possibly TRBD2 on 5 matching bases. V was pared by 5 bases and J by 0 bases, with 7 bases between. CDR3 size: 14 residues. Germline CDR1 SEHNR, CDR2 FQNEAQ (reference sequence).

This clonotype was seen at least ten times. The rearrangement uses TRBV5-8 and TRBJ2-7, with 7 bases identical to TRBD1. CDR3 length: 14 amino acids. Germline values: CDR1 SGHTS, CDR2 YDEGEE. Trimming removed 5 bases from V and 3 bases from J; junction bases left unmatched: 8. CDR3 coding DNA: TGTGCCAGCAGTTACGGGACAGCGAGCTACGAGCAGTACTTC. Residues: CASSYGTASYEQYF.

The V gene is TRBV29-1, the J gene TRBJ1-5; D might be TRBD1 (6 bases). This CDR3 spans 13 amino acids. The V gene's germline CDR1 is SQVTM and CDR2 ANQGSEA. V was cut by 5 bases and J by 4 bases, with 12 bases left in between. The CDR3 sequence is CSVKQGVNQPQHF. Written as DNA, the CDR3 is TGCAGCGTTAAACAGGGTGTGAATCAGCCCCAGCATTTT.

This clonotype was observed a single time. This chain uses TRBV10-1 with TRBJ1-5, with D tentatively TRBD1 (5 bases). This CDR3 spans 13 amino acids. Germline-derived CDR1 and CDR2 are WNHNN and SYGVQD (reference sequence). The germline V and J ends were trimmed by 0 bases and 5 bases, with 5 bases remaining between them. The CDR3, as DNA: TGCGCCAGCAGTGAGTCGACAGATCAGCCCCAGCATTTT. Residues: CASSESTDQPQHF.

The table lists this clonotype with a count of one. V usage is TRBV12-3 or TRBV12-4 and J usage is TRBJ1-3; D not resolved. The CDR3 has 14 residues. Trimming removed 3 bases from V and 4 bases from J, with 10 bases in between. The CDR3 DNA reads TGTGCCAGCAGTTTGCAGGCAGCAGGAAACACCATATATTTT. Its translation is CASSLQAAGNTIYF.